This T cell receptor (beta chain) derives from a study of CD8+ T cells in alopecia areata (dated by TCRdb to the late 2010s). The study in broad terms: The treated patients took part in an open-label pilot trial in which moderate-to-severe alopecia areata was treated with oral tofacitinib at 5 to 10 mg twice daily. Biopsies were taken from tofacitinib-treated patients at baseline and at 4 and 24 weeks of treatment, and a later scalp biopsy was taken in several of the tofacitinib-treated patients. High-throughput TCRbeta sequencing was used to examine T cell clonal expansion in alopecia areata in both the C3H/HeJ mouse model and human patients. In treated patients, disease severity was measured using the SALT score, which gives the percentage of scalp surface area affected. Patients received tofacitinib for 6 to 18 months and were then followed off drug for 6 months to check for delayed response and recurrence. RNA was obtained with the PAXgene miRNA kit for fixed scalp, the miRNeasy kit for PBMCs, and the RNeasy kit for mouse skin. Scalp tissue and sorted CD4+ and CD8+ peripheral blood T cells from patchy and totalis/universalis alopecia areata patients and from healthy controls were covered by human TCRbeta sequencing. immunoSEQ multiplex PCR using 35 Vbeta forward primers and 13 Jbeta reverse primers was used to amplify TCRbeta CDR3 regions. Scalp clonality was compared across normal scalp (n=4), patchy alopecia areata scalp (n=8), and alopecia totalis/universalis scalp (n=8). The paper as a whole reports these results and caveats: TCR sequences shared between patients were less clear than in mice, possibly partly because of HLA diversity in the patient population. Tofacitinib significantly lowered scalp clonality and the number of expanded CD8+ clones among the top 100 scalp clones. Because the treated cohort was small and included a single nonresponder, larger studies are needed to assess links between baseline CD8+ expansion and response. Higher clonality and more expanded CD8+ clones were observed in lesional scalp than in normal scalp, particularly in alopecia totalis/universalis, a finding suggestive of antigenic drive. During tofacitinib treatment, many expanded lesional clones remained in scalp and blood, and this persistence may partly explain relapse after treatment is stopped. Resident alphabeta T cells in normal human skin are also sequenced, complicating scalp TCR repertoire analysis, unlike mouse skin dominated by gammadelta T cells.

Comment on this clone: Which antigen it targets is not known. Base qualities were left out, and no much larger clone turns up one base away.

Library prep was done by the immunoSEQ multiplex PCR assay. RNA was extracted from all samples and reverse transcribed into cDNA as template for TCR sequencing. SuperScript III was used to make first-strand cDNA, primed with a 2:1 mix of oligo-dT and random hexamers. A synthetic immune receptor repertoire was used to measure amplification bias, and any remaining bias was corrected computationally. The original methods were these. Raw reads were preprocessed for error removal, and CDR3 was defined according to IMGT conventions as running from the conserved cysteine to phenylalanine. To get clonality, Shannon entropy was normalized by log2 of the number of productive unique TCRs and the result was subtracted from 1. Scalp TCRbeta sequences were cross-referenced with sorted blood CD4 and CD8 repertoires so that the CD4 or CD8 identity of scalp clones could be inferred. What TCRdb holds here is the immuneACCESS table cut down to in-frame rearrangements. Part of the clones is not present; checked against another copy, under half of the missing clones reflect an unresolved V gene, and the others are unexplained. D and trimming were read from the DNA, whereas the V and J calls and clone size are those reported in that table. For this sample the table gives 170,000 or so clones, of which roughly 50% were detected only once. The top ten clonotypes cover roughly 12% of the sample.

Trimming takes 3 bases from V and 2 bases from J, and the germline ends sit 5 bases apart. CDR1 GTSNPN and CDR2 SVGIG were looked up in the germline V gene (reference sequence). The CDR3 holds 11 amino acids from the cysteine to the phenylalanine. CDR3 DNA only is kept here, 33 bases in frame from base 1. The time point label, read with the paper, signifies: about 25 weeks on oral tofacitinib. This sample's treatment or condition label indicates: oral pan-JAK inhibitor, 5-10 mg twice daily. Lesional scalp punch biopsies and peripheral blood were collected from alopecia areata patients. PBMCs were separated by density centrifugation and stained for CD3, CD4 and CD8, after which CD4+ and CD8+ T cells were sorted on a FACSAria.

This chain joins TRBV30 to TRBJ2-7; a confident D gene designation cannot be given. This TCR was sampled from a human donor with alopecia areata. This material consisted of CD8+ T cells sorted from blood, taken at week 24, from a patient treated with tofacitinib. The CDR3 has the sequence CAWRSPYEQYF. The DNA is TGTGCCTGGAGGAGTCCCTACGAGCAGTACTTC. Supplemented by the reference TRBV30 and TRBJ2-7 proteins around the CDR3, the complete variable domain is SQTIHQWPATLVQPVGSPLSLECTVEGTSNPNLYWYRQAAGRGLQLLFYSVGIGQISSEVPQNLSASRPQDRQFILSSKKLLLSDSGFYLCAWRSPYEQYFGPGTRLTVT.